This T cell receptor beta chain was sequenced for a study of cytomegalovirus exposure and HLA in healthy donors. Vbeta (60) and Jbeta (13) primers were used in the PCR. Per the original data handling: Among the unique TCR beta chains that a later analysis counted, about 84 million in all, 10 million to 14 million were shared. TCRdb's copy holds only in-frame clones and misses some; the assay was immunoSEQ multiplex PCR. The V and J calls and clone size were taken over from that table, and D and trimming were inferred from the DNA. This sample carries about 210,000 clones, approximately 82% of them seen once, and the ten largest clones take about 10%. This sequence was found in a woman in her 50s in good health and CMV-seropositive. The sample was PBMCs.

The DNA of the CDR3 is TGTGCCAGCAGCCGGGACTCCTACAATGAGCAGTTCTTC. Protein product: CASSRDSYNEQFF. The genes are TRBV7-3 and TRBJ2-1, with D possibly matching TRBD2 (5 bases). The germline V gene has CDR1 SGHTA and CDR2 FQGTGA. The V end was cut by 5 bases, the J end by 0 bases, with 5 bases between. This CDR3 has 13 amino acids. Based on the CDR3 plus reference TRBV7-3 and TRBJ2-1, the full variable domain is GAGVSQTPSNKVTEKGKYVELRCDPISGHTALYWYRQSLGQGPEFLIYFQGTGAADDSGLPNDRFFAVRPEGSVSTLKIQRTERGDSAVYLCASSRDSYNEQFFGPGTRLTVL.